The T cell receptor (beta chain) described here comes from a study of T cell responses to AZD1222 COVID-19 vaccine. Study-wide context: Analysis merged second doses at about 4 or about 12 weeks.

Clones were read by immunoSEQ multiplex PCR, and TCRdb kept only the in-frame ones, dropping some. This table has under 150,000 clones, approximately 90% appearing once. Trimming removed 5 bases from V and 7 bases from J, with 11 bases in between. Germline-derived CDR1 and CDR2 are SGHAT and FQNNGV. The CDR3 is 12 residues long. Sample: peripheral blood, taken on day 0 of AZD1222 vaccination. V is TRBV11-2 and J is TRBJ1-2; D call uncertain. The receptor was isolated from an adult in good health. This CDR3 is CASSEDPFGYTF. In DNA, the CDR3 is TGTGCCAGCAGCGAGGACCCCTTTGGCTACACCTTC.